These T cell receptor beta chains were read from a single sample in a study of cytomegalovirus exposure and HLA in healthy donors. Data came from immunoSEQ multiplex PCR; TCRdb stores just in-frame clones and leaves some out. Among some 290,000 clones listed, over 75% were seen once. Sequencing was performed on PBMCs. Receptors originate from a man younger than 45 in good health and CMV-seronegative. Each CDR3 is given with its conserved first and last residue. The D gene is left open where the match is weak.

d_call	v_call	j_call	cdr3_aa	cdr3_nt
TRBD1	TRBV5-5	TRBJ2-7	CASSLAITGGAYEQYF	TGTGCCAGCAGCTTGGCCATAACAGGGGGTGCTTACGAGCAGTACTTC
TRBD1	TRBV6-5	TRBJ1-1	CASSYYRGANTEAFF	TGTGCCAGCAGTTACTACAGGGGAGCGAACACTGAAGCTTTCTTT
-	TRBV2	TRBJ2-2	CASSVVQSTGELFF	TGTGCCAGCAGTGTAGTACAGAGCACCGGGGAGCTGTTTTTT
TRBD2	TRBV6-5	TRBJ2-1	CASSYSIAGDEQFF	TGTGCCAGCAGTTACTCGATCGCGGGAGATGAGCAGTTCTTC
-	TRBV7-8	TRBJ2-5	CASVAVARETQYF	TGTGCCAGCGTTGCGGTCGCTCGGGAGACCCAGTACTTC
-	TRBV5-5	TRBJ2-3	CASSLGTPGLGPADTQYF	TGTGCCAGCAGCTTGGGTACCCCAGGGCTTGGGCCGGCAGATACGCAGTATTTT
-	TRBV6-1	TRBJ1-5	CASSESFISFGNQPQHF	TGTGCCAGCAGTGAAAGTTTCATTTCCTTCGGTAATCAGCCCCAGCATTTT
-	TRBV13	TRBJ1-5	CASSLGGGVDQPQHF	TGTGCCAGCAGCTTAGGTGGGGGGGTGGATCAGCCCCAGCATTTT
TRBD1	TRBV11-3	TRBJ2-1	CASSPRQGRSYNEQFF	TGTGCCAGCAGCCCGAGACAGGGTCGCTCCTACAATGAGCAGTTCTTC
TRBD1	TRBV27	TRBJ2-7	CASSAFSLRSGQGNNEQYF	TGTGCCAGCAGCGCCTTCAGTCTTAGGTCGGGACAGGGGAATAACGAGCAGTACTTC
-	TRBV19	TRBJ1-1	CASSMQGTTGGRAFF	TGTGCCAGTAGTATGCAGGGGACCACGGGGGGAAGGGCTTTCTTT
-	TRBV2	TRBJ1-2	CASSEITGDHYGYTF	TGTGCCAGCAGTGAAATTACGGGGGACCATTATGGCTACACCTTC
-	TRBV9	TRBJ2-1	CASSVVTVPNEQFF	TGTGCCAGCAGCGTAGTGACAGTTCCCAATGAGCAGTTCTTC
TRBD1	TRBV6-1	TRBJ1-4	CASSDRGRANEKLFF	TGTGCCAGCAGTGACAGGGGGCGGGCTAATGAAAAACTGTTTTTT
-	TRBV19	TRBJ1-1	CASSIMGGLNTEAFF	TGTGCCAGTAGTATAATGGGCGGGTTGAACACTGAAGCTTTCTTT
-	TRBV21-1	TRBJ2-2	CASSKISGQPAGELFF	TGTGCCAGCAGCAAGATAAGCGGCCAGCCGGCCGGGGAGCTGTTTTTT
TRBD1	TRBV19	TRBJ1-1	CASSANSGGAGAFF	TGTGCCAGTAGTGCAAACTCAGGGGGCGCCGGAGCTTTCTTT
TRBD2	TRBV5-5	TRBJ2-2	CASSLTLAGDHTGELFF	TGTGCCAGCAGCCTTACTCTAGCGGGGGATCACACCGGGGAGCTGTTTTTT
TRBD1	TRBV9	TRBJ2-1	CASSARTGSYNEQFF	TGTGCCAGCAGCGCCCGGACAGGGTCCTACAATGAGCAGTTCTTC
-	TRBV19	TRBJ2-1	CASSSSWSYNEQFF	TGTGCCAGTAGTTCGAGCTGGTCCTACAATGAGCAGTTCTTC
-	TRBV7-6	TRBJ2-7	CASSLSSVSVEQYF	TGTGCCAGCAGCCTTTCTAGCGTTTCTGTCGAGCAGTACTTC
-	TRBV6-4	TRBJ2-2	CASREGAAGELFF	TGTGCCAGCAGGGAGGGGGCCGCCGGGGAGCTGTTTTTT
TRBD1	TRBV11-2	TRBJ1-2	CASSLTGDPHYGYTF	TGTGCCAGCAGCTTAACAGGGGATCCCCACTATGGCTACACCTTC
-	TRBV5-5	TRBJ2-7	CASSFQQGYEQYF	TGTGCCAGCAGCTTTCAACAGGGATACGAGCAGTACTTC
-	TRBV5-6	TRBJ1-2	CASSYDRGGYTF	TGTGCCAGCAGTTACGACAGAGGTGGCTACACCTTC
TRBD1	TRBV18	TRBJ2-7	CASSPKGQGAGEQYF	TGTGCCAGCTCACCAAAGGGACAGGGGGCAGGGGAGCAGTACTTC